This record concerns one T cell receptor beta chain sequence. Original methodology: Estimated nucleated cell counts came from reference gene primer amplification. Assay used: immunoSEQ multiplex PCR; TCRdb lists only in-frame clones, some missing. D and trimming come from the DNA, and the V and J calls and clone size come from that table. The data show around 220,000 clones, just over 85% seen once. The length of the CDR3 is 16 residues. Germline V CDR1 and CDR2: SGHVT, SQSDAQ. Trimming took 4 bases from V and 6 from J; bases not matched to a gene: 12. This sample was taken from a study of blood T cell repertoires in COVID-19. Study context: Donors in the United States, Italy and Spain gave samples during acute or convalescent COVID-19. Nucleic acid was either cDNA or gDNA, and it came from T cells, B-cell-depleted T cells, or PBMCs.

The TCR comes from a man younger than 30 with active or convalescent COVID-19. The sample consisted of peripheral blood. The rearrangement joins TRBV7-4 to TRBJ1-2, with TRBD1 matching over 9 bases. For the CDR3, the DNA is TGTGCCAGCAGCTCGTACTTACTACAGGGGGCTAATGGCTACACCTTC. Its translation is CASSSYLLQGANGYTF. Based on the CDR3 plus reference TRBV7-4 and TRBJ1-2, the full variable domain is GAGVSQSPRYKVAKRGRDVALRCDSISGHVTLYWYRQTLGQGSEVLTYSQSDAQRDKSGRPSGRFSAERPERSVSTLKIQRTEQGDSAVYLCASSSYLLQGANGYTFGSGTRLTVV.